This T cell receptor beta chain was recorded in a study of CD8 T cells in ankylosing spondylitis. A quantitative 5'-RACE method, one with molecular barcodes, was used to make TCR beta libraries. Via MiXCR, TCRdb re-called the 5' RACE reads, giving one row per CDR3 protein. Seen here are approximately 520,000 distinct CDR3 sequences, roughly 5% observed once, and the top ten hold 3% to 4.5%. Notes on the study in general: Ankylosing spondylitis blood appeared to be characterized by a TCR beta motif of 7 to 9 highly homologous variants. Reportedly, significant enrichment of disease-linked clones occurred in matched ankylosing spondylitis synovial fluid. Within peripheral blood, clones linked to disease were CD8+ and relatively rare.

The ends lost 3 bases at V and 6 bases at J; junction bases unmatched: 16. The germline gives CDR1 SGHRS, CDR2 YFSETQ. CDR3 length: 17 residues. For this clonotype: What it binds is not known.

J is TRBJ2-7 and V is TRBV5-1; 9 positions agree with TRBD2. Sequencing used blood, either unsorted or a sorted T cell fraction (not recorded which). This clonotype originated in a male donor with ankylosing spondylitis. The CDR3 here is CASSYPASSPREGEQYF. The CDR3 region has the DNA TGCGCCAGCAGCTACCCCGCTTCAAGCCCGCGGGAGGGCGAGCAGTACTTC.